Listed here are 10 T cell receptor beta chains from one sample, sequenced in a study of blood T cell repertoires in COVID-19. Profiling relied on immunoSEQ multiplex PCR, and the TCRdb table lists in-frame clones only, not all of them. The sample contains over 150,000 clones, about 79% of which appear only once. The source material was peripheral blood. The source is an older woman with acute or convalescent COVID-19.

The gene calls are TRBV5-4 and TRBJ2-2; 8 nucleotides agree with TRBD2. The CDR3 has 17 residues. Germline V gives CDR1 SGHNT, CDR2 YYREEE (reference sequence). V was pared by 4 bases and J by 1 base, with 9 bases of the junction left unmatched. For the CDR3, the DNA is TGTGCCAGCAGCCCCGGGGGGGGCAGAAAGAACACCGGGGAGCTGTTTTTT. Its translation: CASSPGGGRKNTGELFF.

V usage is TRBV3-1 (or the pseudogene TRBV3-2) and J usage is TRBJ1-3; TRBD1 is a possible D gene (6 bases). Germline V lookup: CDR1 LGHDT, CDR2 YNNKEL (reference sequence). V was shortened by 6 bases and J by 0 bases, with 15 bases between the two germline ends. This CDR3 comprises 16 residues. CDR3 sequence: CASRPRDISSGNTIYF. The CDR3 DNA is TGTGCCAGCAGGCCTCGGGACATTAGCTCTGGAAACACCATATATTTT.

Here the CDR3 reads CASSWRDGSFGNTIYF. CDR3 sequence (DNA): TGCGCCAGCAGCTGGAGGGACGGTAGCTTTGGAAACACCATATATTTT. The chain is built from TRBV5-1 and TRBJ1-3, with TRBD1 as a possible D gene (5 bases). V dropped 3 bases and J dropped 3 bases, with 16 bases sitting between them. CDR3 length: 16 amino acids. Germline CDR1 reads SGHRS; CDR2 reads YFSETQ.

The CDR3 DNA reads TGTGCCAGCAGCCGGCTAGCGGGGGAAACTCCCTACAATGAGCAGTTCTTC. Translated: CASSRLAGETPYNEQFF. The chain uses TRBV5-4 and TRBJ2-1, with 10 bases matching TRBD2. Germline CDR1 SGHNT, CDR2 YYREEE (reference sequence). This CDR3 contains 17 residues. V lost 4 bases and J lost 2; bases outside the gene matches: 9. Using reference TRBV5-4 and TRBJ2-1 for the parts outside the CDR3, the full variable domain is ETGVTQSPTHLIKTRGQQVTLRCSSQSGHNTVSWYQQALGQGPQFIFQYYREEENGRGNFPPRFSGLQFPNYSSELNVNALELDDSALYLCASSRLAGETPYNEQFFGPGTRLTVL.

The rearrangement uses TRBV4-1 and TRBJ2-3, with 13 positions matching TRBD2. The CDR3 length is 19 residues. Trimming removed 4 bases from V and 2 bases from J; junction bases left unmatched: 12. CDR1 and CDR2 (germline): MGHRA, YSYEKL. The CDR3 loop reads CASSLKPPGLAGFTDTQYF. The DNA for the CDR3 is TGCGCCAGCAGCCTTAAACCTCCGGGACTAGCGGGGTTCACAGATACGCAGTATTTT.

V usage is TRBV3-1 (or the pseudogene TRBV3-2) and J usage is TRBJ1-6; 8 bases map to TRBD1. J was trimmed by 9 bases and V by 2 bases; bases with no gene match: 6. CDR3 length: 15 residues. Per germline, CDR1 LGHDT and CDR2 YNNKEL (reference sequence). In DNA form, the CDR3 reads TGTGCCAGCAGCCAAACTAGACAGGGGAGTTCACCCCTCCACTTT. Translating gives CASSQTRQGSSPLHF.

The chain combines TRBV11-2 with TRBJ1-1, with TRBD1 identical over 9 bases. Trimming removed 0 bases from V and 3 bases from J; junction bases left unmatched: 8. The CDR3 sequence is 17 residues long. Germline CDR1 SGHAT, CDR2 FQNNGV. The CDR3 spells CASSLDLHRDRDTEAFF. Written as DNA, the CDR3 is TGTGCCAGCAGCTTAGATCTTCATAGGGACAGGGACACTGAAGCTTTCTTT.

V is TRBV30 and J is TRBJ1-1; D is unresolved. V was trimmed by 0 bases and J by 1 base, leaving 9 bases between them. Germline values: CDR1 GTSNPN, CDR2 SVGIG (reference sequence). This CDR3 region has 14 residues. The CDR3 sequence is CAWSVGVPNTEAFF. CDR3 nucleotide sequence: TGTGCCTGGAGTGTCGGGGTACCGAACACTGAAGCTTTCTTT.

The chain couples TRBV7-9 to TRBJ1-1; D gene ambiguous. The CDR3 covers 15 residues. In germline, CDR1 is SEHNR, CDR2 FQNEAQ (reference sequence). Trimming took 1 base from V and 2 from J, leaving 11 bases between them. The DNA for the CDR3 is TGTGCCAGCAGCTTAGTAAGTGGAGGAAACACTGAAGCTTTCTTT. It encodes CASSLVSGGNTEAFF.

The genes are TRBV6-5 and TRBJ1-1, with D hard to call. Trimming pared 6 bases from V and 2 bases from J, leaving 7 bases between. The germline V gene encodes CDR1 MNHEY and CDR2 SVGAGI. The length of the CDR3 is 12 residues. In DNA form, the CDR3 reads TGTGCCAGCAGGACTCAAAACACTGAAGCTTTCTTT. Translation gives CASRTQNTEAFF.